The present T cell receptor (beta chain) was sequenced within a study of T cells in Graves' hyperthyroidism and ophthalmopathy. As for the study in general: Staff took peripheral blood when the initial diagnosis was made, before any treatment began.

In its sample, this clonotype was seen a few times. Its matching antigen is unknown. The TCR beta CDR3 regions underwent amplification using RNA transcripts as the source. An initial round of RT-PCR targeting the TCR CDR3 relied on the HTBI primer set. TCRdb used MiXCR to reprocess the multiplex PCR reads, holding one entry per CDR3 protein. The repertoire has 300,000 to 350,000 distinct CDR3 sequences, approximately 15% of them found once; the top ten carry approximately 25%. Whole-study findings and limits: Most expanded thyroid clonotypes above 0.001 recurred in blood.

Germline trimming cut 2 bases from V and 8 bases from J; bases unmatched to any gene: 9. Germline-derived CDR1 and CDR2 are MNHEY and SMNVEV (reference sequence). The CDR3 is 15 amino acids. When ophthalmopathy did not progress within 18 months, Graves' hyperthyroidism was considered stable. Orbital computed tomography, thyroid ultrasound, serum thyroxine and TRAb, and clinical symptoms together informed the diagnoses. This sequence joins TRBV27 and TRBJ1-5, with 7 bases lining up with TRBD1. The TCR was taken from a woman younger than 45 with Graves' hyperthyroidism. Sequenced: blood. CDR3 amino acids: CASSLTDRWSEPQHF. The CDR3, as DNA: TGTGCCAGCAGTTTAACGGACAGGTGGAGTGAGCCCCAGCATTTT.